The 23 T cell receptor beta chains given below trace back to one sample, sequenced in a study of CD8 T cells in ankylosing spondylitis. One entry per CDR3 protein, called by TCRdb with MiXCR from the 5' RACE reads. The repertoire has more than 150,000 distinct CDR3 sequences, around 10% of them found once; the top ten carry about 28%. The sample consisted of blood, either unsorted or a sorted T cell fraction (not recorded which). Source of these receptors: a male donor with ankylosing spondylitis or in good health (not recorded which).

Only a few counts were recorded for this clonotype. This chain links TRBV20-1 with TRBJ2-3, with 8 bases lining up with TRBD2. There are 13 residues in the CDR3. Germline assignment: CDR1 DFQATT and CDR2 SNEGSKA (reference sequence). The V gene end was trimmed by 3 bases and the J gene end by 14 bases; junction bases not matched to a gene: 13. The CDR3: CSASRSGGWSPYF. DNA for the CDR3: TGCAGTGCTAGTCGGAGCGGGGGATGGAGCCCGTATTTT.

This sequence joins TRBV20-1 and TRBJ2-2; TRBD2 agrees at 15 bases. This CDR3 region has 17 residues. The V and J ends lost 5 bases and 4 bases, in that order; junction bases with no gene match: 8. Per germline, CDR1 DFQATT and CDR2 SNEGSKA (reference sequence). DNA for the CDR3: TGCAGTGCTCCACGGACTAGCGGGAGGGTGGGCACCGGGGAGCTGTTTTTT. This sequence encodes CSAPRTSGRVGTGELFF.

Many counts were recorded for this clonotype. The genes are TRBV10-3 and TRBJ1-3; maybe TRBD1 (6 bases). Germline CDR1 reads ENHRY; CDR2 reads SYGVKD. Trimming took 10 bases from V and 0 from J, leaving 16 bases between them. This CDR3 spans 15 amino acids. The CDR3 sequence: CATDGGQTSGNTIYF. CDR3 sequence (DNA): TGTGCCACGGATGGGGGGCAGACCTCTGGAAACACCATATATTTT.

This clonotype was detected ten times or more. This chain connects TRBV5-1 to TRBJ2-5; 8 bases match TRBD1. The CDR3 contains 14 residues. The germline V gene has CDR1 SGHRS and CDR2 YFSETQ. V was clipped by 2 bases and J by 2 bases; unmatched bases: 2. CDR3 residues: CASSFRDRQETQYF. The CDR3 nucleotides are TGCGCCAGCAGCTTCCGGGACAGGCAAGAGACCCAGTACTTC.

This clonotype was seen at least ten times. V usage is TRBV29-1 and J usage is TRBJ2-7; D may be TRBD1 (6 bases). V gave up 0 bases and J gave up 4 bases, with 13 bases separating them. The germline CDR1 and CDR2 sequences are SQVTM and ANQGSEA. This CDR3 has 14 residues. In DNA, the CDR3 is TGCAGCGTTGAAGATCGGGGACAAGGTTACGAGCAGTACTTC. This gives the protein CSVEDRGQGYEQYF.

This clonotype was found a few times. J is TRBJ2-5 and V is TRBV6-1; D is possibly TRBD2 (6 bases). Trimming shortened V by 6 bases and J by 4 bases, and 21 bases separated the two germline ends. The CDR3 is 16 amino acids. The germline gives CDR1 MNHNS, CDR2 SASEGT. CDR3 amino acids: CASSPSVGLALETQYF. CDR3 in DNA: TGTGCCAGCAGCCCATCCGTTGGCCTAGCGTTAGAGACCCAGTACTTC.

Many counts were recorded for this clonotype. The V call is TRBV27, the J call TRBJ2-7; maybe TRBD1 (5 bases). V lost 5 bases and J 0 bases, leaving 14 bases between the germline ends. CDR3 size: 15 residues. The germline V gene encodes CDR1 MNHEY and CDR2 SMNVEV (reference sequence). The chain's CDR3 is CASSAREESSYEQYF. DNA of the CDR3: TGTGCCAGCAGTGCCAGGGAAGAAAGCTCCTACGAGCAGTACTTC.

The table lists this clonotype with many counts. The chain combines TRBV5-1 with TRBJ2-5; 9 nucleotides agree with TRBD2. The trim removed 0 bases at V and 2 bases at J, leaving 5 bases unmatched. Per the germline V gene, CDR1 is SGHRS and CDR2 is YFSETQ. The CDR3 is 16 residues long. This chain's CDR3 is CASSLAAGGLQETQYF. Here the CDR3 DNA reads TGCGCCAGCAGCTTGGCAGCGGGGGGATTACAAGAGACCCAGTACTTC.

The chain uses TRBV6-1 and TRBJ2-7; 9 nucleotides align to TRBD1. Per the germline V gene, CDR1 is MNHNS and CDR2 is SASEGT. V was pared by 5 bases and J by 1 base, with 6 bases of the junction left unmatched. The CDR3 has 15 amino acids. DNA for the CDR3: TGTGCCAGCAGTCCGGGACAGGGCATTTCCTACGAGCAGTACTTC. Its protein is CASSPGQGISYEQYF.

The CDR3 protein is CASTPTELNTEAFF. Here the CDR3 DNA reads TGTGCCAGCACCCCGACAGAACTCAACACTGAAGCTTTCTTT. The chain carries TRBV12-3 or TRBV12-4 and TRBJ1-1; D may be TRBD1 (5 bases). This CDR3 is 14 amino acids long. Trimming pared 7 bases from V and 2 bases from J, leaving 14 bases between.

This clonotype was detected many times. This chain joins TRBV29-1 and TRBJ2-7; TRBD1 might be the D (5 bases). Trimming pared 1 base from V and 1 base from J, leaving 8 bases between. The CDR3 is made up of 13 amino acids. Germline V gene sequence: CDR1 SQVTM, CDR2 ANQGSEA. CDR3 protein: CSVEAPGSYEQYF. The CDR3 bases are TGCAGCGTTGAAGCCCCAGGGTCCTACGAGCAGTACTTC.

The chain recombines TRBV7-9 with TRBJ2-3; TRBD2 is a possible D gene (6 bases). Deletions cut 1 base from V and 3 bases from J, with 11 bases between. Germline CDR1 reads SEHNR; CDR2 reads FQNEAQ (reference sequence). The CDR3 is 15 amino acids. The CDR3 sequence is CASSLVGGKTDTQYF. The CDR3 DNA follows: TGTGCCAGCAGCTTAGTAGGCGGGAAAACAGATACGCAGTATTTT. Full variable domain (rest looked up from reference TRBV7-9 and TRBJ2-3): DTGVSQNPRHKITKRGQNVTFRCDPISEHNRLYWYRQTLGQGPEFLTYFQNEAQLEKSRLLSDRFSAERPKGSFSTLEIQRTEQGDSAMYLCASSLVGGKTDTQYFGPGTRLTVL.

This clonotype was counted many times. The J gene is TRBJ2-7, the V gene TRBV21-1; the table gives TRBD1 as D, unverified against the DNA. TRBV21-1 is termed a pseudogene. This CDR3 is 16 amino acids long. The CDR3 loop reads CASSTSGDRDIYEQYF. CDR3 DNA: TGTGCCAGCAGCACCTCCGGGGACAGGGACATCTACGAGCAGTACTTC.

This clonotype showed up many times. This rearrangement joins TRBV20-1 to TRBJ1-6, with TRBD1 as a possible D gene (5 bases). V was pared by 2 bases and J by 4 bases, with 12 bases between. CDR3 length: 15 residues. Germline V gene lookup returns CDR1 DFQATT and CDR2 SNEGSKA (reference sequence). CDR3 residues: CSARLGERYNSPLHF. The CDR3 DNA sequence: TGCAGTGCTAGACTAGGGGAGAGATATAATTCACCCCTCCACTTT.

This clonotype showed up just a few times. CDR3 sequence: CASSESRDSRNIQYF. Written as DNA, the CDR3 is TGTGCCAGCAGTGAATCCCGGGACAGCAGAAACATTCAGTACTTC. The chain employs TRBV6-1 and TRBJ2-4, with TRBD1 matching over 7 bases. Trimming removed 2 bases from V and 6 bases from J; junction bases left unmatched: 7. The CDR3 totals 15 residues. Germline V gene lookup returns CDR1 MNHNS and CDR2 SASEGT.

This clonotype was counted ten times or more. V usage is TRBV6-1 and J usage is TRBJ2-5; 15 bases line up with TRBD2. V trimming: 5 bases; J trimming: 5 bases; junction bases outside the gene matches: 3. Per the germline V gene, CDR1 is MNHNS and CDR2 is SASEGT. CDR3 length: 15 amino acids. Here the CDR3 DNA reads TGTGCCAGCAGTCCCGGGACTAGCGGGAGGGAGACCCAGTACTTC. Protein product: CASSPGTSGRETQYF.

This clonotype has only a few counts. J is TRBJ2-3 and V is TRBV12-3 or TRBV12-4, with unresolved D. The V gene lost 5 bases and the J gene lost 3 bases, with 9 bases spanning the gap. The CDR3 runs to 13 residues. The chain's CDR3 is CASSRQLTDTQYF. In nucleotides, the CDR3 is TGTGCCAGCAGTCGGCAGCTGACAGATACGCAGTATTTT.

This clonotype has ten or more counts. The chain uses TRBV21-1 and TRBJ2-1; TRBD2 is taken as the D call from the table, unchecked against the DNA. TRBV21-1 is a pseudogene segment. The CDR3 has 16 amino acids. The CDR3 sequence is CASSKGGGGYYNEQFF. The CDR3 nucleotides read TGTGCCAGCAGCAAAGGAGGCGGAGGGTACTACAATGAGCAGTTCTTC.

This clonotype has more than one count but fewer than ten. This could be a read error, since a much larger clone is one nucleotide away. The genes are TRBV11-2 and TRBJ2-1; D is undetermined. Deletions cut 5 bases from V and 3 bases from J, with 5 bases between. Germline CDR1 and CDR2: SGHAT and FQNNGV. The CDR3 is 12 residues long. CDR3 sequence: CASSRLYNEQFF. The CDR3 bases are TGTGCCAGCAGCCGACTCTACAATGAGCAGTTCTTC.

There are a few counts of this clonotype. The rearrangement uses TRBV2 and TRBJ2-2; 8 bases are a match to TRBD2. Trimming at V came to 5 bases and at J to 6 bases, leaving 8 bases not matched to a gene. This CDR3 spans 15 amino acids. The germline gives CDR1 SNHLY, CDR2 FYNNEI. CDR3 residues: CASSPGTSMAGELFF. The CDR3 coding sequence is TGTGCCAGCAGTCCCGGGACTAGTATGGCCGGGGAGCTGTTTTTT.

In its sample, this clonotype was seen many times. The J gene is TRBJ2-1, the V gene TRBV30, with TRBD2 matching over 7 bases. With 5 bases clipped from V and 3 bases from J, the junction kept 7 bases outside the gene matches. Germline CDR1 reads GTSNPN; CDR2 reads SVGIG (reference sequence). The CDR3 has 14 residues. CDR3 region: CAWQRGSNYNEQFF. The CDR3 DNA reads as TGTGCCTGGCAGCGGGGTTCAAACTACAATGAGCAGTTCTTC.

The chain is built from TRBV20-1 and TRBJ2-2; weak D call: TRBD2 (6 bases). V shed 6 bases and J shed 6 bases, with 20 bases lying between them. Germline loops: CDR1 DFQATT, CDR2 SNEGSKA (reference sequence). The CDR3 runs to 15 residues. The CDR3 nucleotides read TGCAGTGCACGCAGTGCGGCTAGCGCGCCCGGGGAGCTGTTTTTT. This codes for CSARSAASAPGELFF.

At least ten counts were recorded for this clonotype. The CDR3 is CASSLGNRGDTQYF. The CDR3, as DNA: TGCGCCAGCAGCTTGGGGAACCGCGGAGATACGCAGTATTTT. The rearrangement uses TRBV5-1 and TRBJ2-3; D is undetermined. The CDR3 is made up of 14 amino acids. Looked up from germline, CDR1 is SGHRS and CDR2 is YFSETQ. Trimming pared 0 bases from V and 5 bases from J, leaving 10 bases between.